The T cell receptor beta chain under discussion was sequenced for a study of cytomegalovirus exposure and HLA in healthy donors. About this clone itself: Its cognate antigen is unknown. At one end the junction does not follow the germline gene, possibly because of a read error.

The PCR employed 60 Vbeta primers together with 13 Jbeta primers. Under the authors' procedure: Later, an analysis found 75 million to 90 million unique TCR beta chains, and approximately 10 million of these were shared. This table comes from immunoSEQ multiplex PCR, and its TCRdb copy is limited to in-frame clones, with some not included. For V, J and clone size, that table is used; D and trimming come from the DNA. The sample lists under 200,000 clones; over 70% were seen once. CDR3 length: 18 amino acids. Germline V gene data show CDR1 as SEHNR and CDR2 as FQNEAQ (reference sequence). Findings and caveats of the study: The listing of approximately 160 TCR beta chains classed them as cytomegalovirus-associated.

The source of this sequence is a man between 45 and 60 years old in good health and CMV-seronegative. This sequence joins TRBV7-9 and TRBJ1-4, with 9 bases fitting TRBD1. The sequencing input was PBMCs. The CDR3 protein is CSSSLSVPGQGYDEKLFF. The CDR3 region has the DNA TGTTCCAGCAGCCTATCAGTCCCGGGACAGGGATATGATGAAAAACTGTTTTTT.